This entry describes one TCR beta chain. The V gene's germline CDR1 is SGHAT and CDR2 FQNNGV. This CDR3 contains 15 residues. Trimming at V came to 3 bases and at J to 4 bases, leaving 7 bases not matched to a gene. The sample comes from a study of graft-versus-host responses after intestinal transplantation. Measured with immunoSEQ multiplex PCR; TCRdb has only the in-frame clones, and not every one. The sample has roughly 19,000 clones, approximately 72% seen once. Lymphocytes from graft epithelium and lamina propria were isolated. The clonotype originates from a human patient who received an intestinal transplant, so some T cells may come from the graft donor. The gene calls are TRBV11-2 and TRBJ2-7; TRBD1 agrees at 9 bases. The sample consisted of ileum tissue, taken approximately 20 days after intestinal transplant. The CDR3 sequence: CASSFRDRVWYEQYF. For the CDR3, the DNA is TGTGCCAGCAGCTTCCGGGACAGGGTCTGGTACGAGCAGTACTTC.